What follows are 13 T cell receptor beta chains derived from one specimen sequenced in a study of tumor and adjacent non-tumor tissue in lung cancer. TCRbeta libraries were built with three rounds of nested PCR, modified from ARM-PCR. TCRdb processed the multiplex PCR reads anew with MiXCR; each CDR3 protein has one entry. Altogether about 43,000 distinct CDR3 sequences are present, more than 50% being singletons, with the ten largest covering roughly 44%. The template was RNA from unsorted bulk tissue. Distant lung tissue was collected more than 3 cm away from the tumor edge. What was sequenced was distant non-tumor lung tissue. The receptors were sampled from a man in his forties or fifties with non-small cell lung cancer.

This clonotype came up a few times. Compared with germline, one end of the junction differs, possibly owing to a read error. The chain employs TRBV6-5 and TRBJ2-1, with D unresolved. CDR3 size: 15 residues. Looked up from germline, CDR1 is MNHEY and CDR2 is SVGAGI. CDR3 DNA: TGTGCCAGCAGTCCTGGTCAGAGCTCCTACAATGAGCAGTCCTTC. This gives the protein CASSPGQSSYNEQSF.

This clonotype is classed as medium-sized. The chain carries TRBV6-5 and TRBJ1-6, with a weak D call TRBD1 (6 bases). There are 15 residues in the CDR3. CDR1 and CDR2 from the germline V gene are MNHEY and SVGAGI. The V end was cut by 5 bases, the J end by 5 bases, with 13 bases between. DNA for the CDR3: TGTGCCAGCAGTGAGACGACAGGTGATAATTCACCCCTCCACTTT. Amino acids: CASSETTGDNSPLHF.

About this clonotype: A much larger clone lies a single base off, so this may be a read error. J is TRBJ2-3 and V is TRBV28; D is perhaps TRBD2 (5 bases). The CDR3 length is 14 residues. The V and J ends lost 7 bases and 1 base respectively, with 12 bases between them. Germline lookup yields CDR1 MDHEN and CDR2 SYDVKM. CDR3 in amino acids: CASTSAGGTDTQYF. DNA for the CDR3: TGTGCCAGCACCTCGGCCGGGGGCACAGATACGCAGTATTTT.

Turning to this clonotype: This may arise from a read error, as a much more abundant clone is one base away. This rearrangement joins TRBV12-3 or TRBV12-4 to TRBJ1-5; D is unresolved. Near its end, the DNA agrees better with TRBJ2-3, so the J call may be wrong. CDR3 length: 12 amino acids. CDR3 DNA sequence: TGTGCCAGCAAGTTTAGCAATCAGCCCCAGTATTTT. This gives the protein CASKFSNQPQYF.

V is TRBV29-1 and J is TRBJ2-5; either TRBD1 or TRBD2 may supply D (7 bases each). Germline V CDR1 and CDR2: SQVTM, ANQGSEA. This CDR3 comprises 12 residues. CDR3 residues: CRGQGGGETQYF. DNA of the CDR3: TGCAGAGGCCAGGGAGGGGGCGAGACCCAGTACTTC.

The gene calls are TRBV29-1 and TRBJ2-2, with D perhaps being TRBD1 or TRBD2 (6 bases each). V shed 6 bases and J shed 6 bases, with 14 bases lying between them. The length of the CDR3 is 13 residues. Germline V gives CDR1 SQVTM, CDR2 ANQGSEA. As DNA, the CDR3 is TGCAGCGTCCATAACAGGGAGGCCGGGGAGCTGTTTTTT. This gives the protein CSVHNREAGELFF.

This clonotype was picked up many times. The V call is TRBV4-2, the J call TRBJ2-3; D possibly corresponds to TRBD1 (5 bases). The CDR3 is 14 residues long. The V end was cut by 4 bases, the J end by 6 bases, with 14 bases between. Germline V gene data show CDR1 as LGHNA and CDR2 as YNFKEQ. CDR3 sequence (DNA): TGTGCCAGCAGCCTAGGGGCCCTCGCGGATACGCAGTATTTT. This codes for CASSLGALADTQYF.

The chain employs TRBV5-1 and TRBJ2-3; TRBD2 matches 7 bases. Germline CDR1 and CDR2: SGHRS and YFSETQ. CDR3 length: 14 amino acids. Trimming removed 0 bases from V and 2 bases from J; junction bases left unmatched: 0. This chain's CDR3 is CASSLGLATDTQYF. The CDR3 DNA sequence: TGCGCCAGCAGCTTGGGACTAGCCACAGATACGCAGTATTTT.

V usage is TRBV7-9 and J usage is TRBJ2-5, with 8 bases lining up with TRBD1. Germline values: CDR1 SEHNR, CDR2 FQNEAQ (reference sequence). J lost 4 bases, V lost 2 bases, and 9 bases had no gene match. The CDR3 has 16 residues. In DNA, the CDR3 is TGTGCCAGCAGCTTACTCGGACAGGGCCTTAGAGAGACCCAGTACTTC. Protein product: CASSLLGQGLRETQYF.

The chain recombines TRBV6-6 with TRBJ1-5; D is unresolved. The V end was cut by 7 bases, the J end by 9 bases, with 16 bases between. This CDR3 is 13 amino acids long. CDR1 and CDR2 (germline): MNHNY, SVGAGI (reference sequence). This chain's CDR3 is CASTSRVYRPQHF. CDR3 nucleotides: TGTGCCAGCACTTCGAGGGTTTATCGGCCCCAGCATTTT.

V is TRBV11-2 and J is TRBJ2-5; the D gene is possibly TRBD2 (5 bases). Looked up from germline, CDR1 is SGHAT and CDR2 is FQNNGV. CDR3 length equals 14 residues. DNA for the CDR3: TGTTCTAGCAGCCAAAGCCCGGCGGAGTCGACCCAGTACTTC. Protein product: CSSSQSPAESTQYF.

A note on this clonotype: One end of the junction is discordant with germline, which a read error may explain. The rearrangement joins TRBV10-2 to TRBJ1-2; no definite D call. The CDR3 loop spans 13 amino acids. Germline loops: CDR1 WSHSY, CDR2 SAAADI. As DNA, the CDR3 is TGTGCCAGCAGTTTTGGATGGAACTATGGCTACACCTTC. Translated: CASSFGWNYGYTF.

A word on this clonotype: A clone one base away is much larger, so this may be a read error. V usage is TRBV28 and J usage is TRBJ1-2; D call uncertain. Trimming took off 7 bases at V and 0 bases at J, with 18 bases between the two ends. The CDR3 sequence is 16 residues long. The germline gives CDR1 MDHEN, CDR2 SYDVKM. Here the CDR3 reads CASTKPSVEANYGYTF. CDR3 bases: TGTGCCAGCACCAAACCTTCAGTGGAAGCTAACTATGGCTACACCTTC.